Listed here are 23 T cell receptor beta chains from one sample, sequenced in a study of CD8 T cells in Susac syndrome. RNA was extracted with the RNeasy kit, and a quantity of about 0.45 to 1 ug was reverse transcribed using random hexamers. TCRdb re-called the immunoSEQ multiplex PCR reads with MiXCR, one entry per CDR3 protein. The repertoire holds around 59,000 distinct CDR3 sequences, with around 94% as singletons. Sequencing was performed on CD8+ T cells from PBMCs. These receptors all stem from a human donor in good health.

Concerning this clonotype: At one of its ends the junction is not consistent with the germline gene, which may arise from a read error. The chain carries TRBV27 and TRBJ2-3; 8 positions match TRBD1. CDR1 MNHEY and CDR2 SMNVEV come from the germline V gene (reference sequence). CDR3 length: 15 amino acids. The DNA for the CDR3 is TGTGCCAGTAGTTTCCGGGACAGGCCCCCAGATACGCAGTATTTT. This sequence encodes CASSFRDRPPDTQYF.

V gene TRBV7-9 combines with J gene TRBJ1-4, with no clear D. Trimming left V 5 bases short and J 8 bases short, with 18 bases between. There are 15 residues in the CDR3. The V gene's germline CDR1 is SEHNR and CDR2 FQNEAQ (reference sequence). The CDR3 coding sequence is TGTGCCAGCAGCGCCGCTCTTGTGGGTCGAGAAAAACTGTTTTTT. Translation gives CASSAALVGREKLFF.

The CDR3 is CASSVNRGRVTGELFF. The CDR3 region has the DNA TGTGCCAGCAGCGTGAACAGGGGGCGTGTCACCGGGGAGCTGTTTTTT. V gene TRBV9 combines with J gene TRBJ2-2, with 9 positions matching TRBD1. Germline V gene lookup returns CDR1 SGDLS and CDR2 YYNGEE. The CDR3 has 16 residues. The V segment lost 2 bases and the J segment 4 bases; nucleotides outside the gene matches: 6.

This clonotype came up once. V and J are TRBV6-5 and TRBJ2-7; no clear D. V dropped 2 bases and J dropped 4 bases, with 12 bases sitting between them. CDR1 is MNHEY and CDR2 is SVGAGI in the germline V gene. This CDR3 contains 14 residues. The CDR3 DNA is TGTGCCAGCAGTTACGAAGGAGTGGTTTACGAGCAGTACTTC. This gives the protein CASSYEGVVYEQYF.

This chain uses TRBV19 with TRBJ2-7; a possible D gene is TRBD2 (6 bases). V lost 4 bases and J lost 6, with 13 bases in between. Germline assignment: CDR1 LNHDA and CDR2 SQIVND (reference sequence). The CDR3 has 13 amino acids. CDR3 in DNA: TGTGCCAGTAGTACCCCGTGGGGGGTCGAGCAGTACTTC. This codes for CASSTPWGVEQYF.

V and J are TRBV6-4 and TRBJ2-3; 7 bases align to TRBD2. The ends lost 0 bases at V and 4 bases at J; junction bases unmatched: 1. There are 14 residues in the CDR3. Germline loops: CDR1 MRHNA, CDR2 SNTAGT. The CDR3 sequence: CASSDSGGSDTQYF. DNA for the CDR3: TGTGCCAGCAGTGACTCGGGAGGGTCAGATACGCAGTATTTT.

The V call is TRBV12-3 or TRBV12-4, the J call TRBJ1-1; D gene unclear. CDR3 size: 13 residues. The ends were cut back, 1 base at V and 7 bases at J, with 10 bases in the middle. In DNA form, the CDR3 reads TGTGCCAGCAGTTTAGGGCAGAATCGTGAAGCTTTCTTT. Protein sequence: CASSLGQNREAFF.

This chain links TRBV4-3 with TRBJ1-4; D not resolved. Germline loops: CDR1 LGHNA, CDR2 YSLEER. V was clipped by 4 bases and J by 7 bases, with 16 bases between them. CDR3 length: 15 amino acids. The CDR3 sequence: CASSRKPTVVEKLFF. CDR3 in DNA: TGCGCCAGCAGCCGAAAACCTACGGTAGTTGAAAAACTGTTTTTT.

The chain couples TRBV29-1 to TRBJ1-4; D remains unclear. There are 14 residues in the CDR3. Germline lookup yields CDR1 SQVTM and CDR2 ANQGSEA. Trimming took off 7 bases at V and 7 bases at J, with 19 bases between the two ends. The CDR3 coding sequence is TGCAGCGCAAAAAAGGTGACGGGCGGTGAAAAACTGTTTTTT. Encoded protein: CSAKKVTGGEKLFF.

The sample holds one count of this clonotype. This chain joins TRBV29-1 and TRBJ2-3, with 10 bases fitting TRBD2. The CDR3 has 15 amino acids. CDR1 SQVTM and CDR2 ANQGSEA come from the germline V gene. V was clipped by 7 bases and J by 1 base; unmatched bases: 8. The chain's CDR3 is CSAPIGLAGTDTQYF. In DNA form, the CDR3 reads TGCAGCGCTCCTATTGGACTAGCGGGCACAGATACGCAGTATTTT.

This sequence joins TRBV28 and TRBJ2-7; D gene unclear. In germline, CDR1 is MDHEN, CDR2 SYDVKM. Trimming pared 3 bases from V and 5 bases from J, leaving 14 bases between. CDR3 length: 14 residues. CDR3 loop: CASSFDGVADEQYF. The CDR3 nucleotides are TGTGCCAGCAGTTTTGACGGAGTCGCCGACGAGCAGTACTTC.

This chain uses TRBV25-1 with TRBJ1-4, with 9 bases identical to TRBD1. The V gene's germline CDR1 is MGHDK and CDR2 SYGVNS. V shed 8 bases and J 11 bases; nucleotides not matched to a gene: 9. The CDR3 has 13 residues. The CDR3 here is CASLPGQGQKLFF. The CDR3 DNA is TGTGCCAGCTTACCGGGACAGGGCCAGAAACTGTTTTTT.

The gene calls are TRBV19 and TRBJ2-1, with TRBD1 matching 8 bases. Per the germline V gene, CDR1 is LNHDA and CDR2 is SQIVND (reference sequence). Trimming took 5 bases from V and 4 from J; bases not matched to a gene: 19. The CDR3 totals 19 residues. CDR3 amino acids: CASSPPLYSGQGAYNEQFF. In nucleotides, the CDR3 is TGTGCCAGTAGTCCCCCACTTTACTCGGGGCAGGGGGCTTACAATGAGCAGTTCTTC.

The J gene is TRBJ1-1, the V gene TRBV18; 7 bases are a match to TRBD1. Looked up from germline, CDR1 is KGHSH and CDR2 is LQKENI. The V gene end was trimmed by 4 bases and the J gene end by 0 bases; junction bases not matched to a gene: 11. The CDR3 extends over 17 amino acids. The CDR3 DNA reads TGTGCCAGCTCACGCGAAGGGGGCCCAATTATGAACACTGAAGCTTTCTTT. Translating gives CASSREGGPIMNTEAFF.

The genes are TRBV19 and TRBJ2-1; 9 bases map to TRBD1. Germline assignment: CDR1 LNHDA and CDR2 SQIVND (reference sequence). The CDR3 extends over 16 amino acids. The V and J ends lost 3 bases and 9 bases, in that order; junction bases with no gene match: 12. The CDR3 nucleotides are TGTGCCAGTAGTATGGGGGACAGGGTAATCCTCCTTGAGCAGTTCTTC. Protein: CASSMGDRVILLEQFF. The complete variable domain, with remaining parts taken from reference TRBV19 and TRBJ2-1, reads DGGITQSPKYLFRKEGQNVTLSCEQNLNHDAMYWYRQDPGQGLRLIYYSQIVNDFQKGDIAEGYSVSREKKESFPLTVTSAQKNPTAFYLCASSMGDRVILLEQFFGPGTRLTVL.

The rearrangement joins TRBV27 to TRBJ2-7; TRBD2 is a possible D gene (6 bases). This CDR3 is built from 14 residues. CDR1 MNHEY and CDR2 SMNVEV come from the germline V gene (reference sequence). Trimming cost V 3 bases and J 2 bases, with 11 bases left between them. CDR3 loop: CASSFVGGPYEQYF. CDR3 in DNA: TGTGCCAGCAGTTTCGTGGGGGGTCCCTACGAGCAGTACTTC.

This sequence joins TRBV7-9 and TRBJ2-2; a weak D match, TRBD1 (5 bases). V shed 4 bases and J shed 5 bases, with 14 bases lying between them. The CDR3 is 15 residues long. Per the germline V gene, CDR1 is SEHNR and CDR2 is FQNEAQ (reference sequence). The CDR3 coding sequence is TGTGCCAGCAGCTCGAGCTCAGGGTATACCGGGGAGCTGTTTTTT. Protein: CASSSSSGYTGELFF.

CDR3 in amino acids: CASSPKNPYSNQPQHF. The CDR3 bases are TGCGCCAGCAGCCCGAAGAACCCCTATAGCAATCAGCCCCAGCATTTT. This rearrangement joins TRBV4-1 to TRBJ1-5; no definite D call. Per the germline V gene, CDR1 is MGHRA and CDR2 is YSYEKL. Trimming stripped 4 bases from V and 0 bases from J, with 13 bases between. The CDR3 length is 16 residues.

The CDR3 loop is CASSYSRLAGVQETQYF. The CDR3 nucleotides are TGTGCCAGCAGTTACTCCAGACTAGCGGGGGTTCAAGAGACCCAGTACTTC. This sequence joins TRBV6-2 or TRBV6-3 and TRBJ2-5; 12 bases match TRBD2. V dropped 0 bases and J dropped 2; count of bases not matched to a gene: 4. The CDR3 is 17 amino acids. The V gene's germline CDR1 is MNHEY and CDR2 SVGEGT.

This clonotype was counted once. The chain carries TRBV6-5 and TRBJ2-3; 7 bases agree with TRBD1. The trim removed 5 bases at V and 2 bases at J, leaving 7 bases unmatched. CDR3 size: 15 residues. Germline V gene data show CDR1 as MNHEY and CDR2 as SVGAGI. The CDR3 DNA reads TGTGCCAGCAGTCTTGGGACAGCCCACACAGATACGCAGTATTTT. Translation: CASSLGTAHTDTQYF.

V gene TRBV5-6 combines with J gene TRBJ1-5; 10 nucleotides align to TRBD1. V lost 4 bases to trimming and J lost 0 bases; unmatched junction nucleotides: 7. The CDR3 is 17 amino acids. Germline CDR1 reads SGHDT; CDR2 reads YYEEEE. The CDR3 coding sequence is TGTGCCAGCAGCCTGTACGGGACAGGGGATAGCAATCAGCCCCAGCATTTT. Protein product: CASSLYGTGDSNQPQHF.

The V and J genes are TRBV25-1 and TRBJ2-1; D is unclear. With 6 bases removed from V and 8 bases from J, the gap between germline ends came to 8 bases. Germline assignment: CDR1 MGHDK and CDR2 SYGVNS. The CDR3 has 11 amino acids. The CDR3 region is CASSPRDEQFF. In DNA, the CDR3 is TGTGCCAGCAGCCCAAGGGATGAGCAGTTCTTC.

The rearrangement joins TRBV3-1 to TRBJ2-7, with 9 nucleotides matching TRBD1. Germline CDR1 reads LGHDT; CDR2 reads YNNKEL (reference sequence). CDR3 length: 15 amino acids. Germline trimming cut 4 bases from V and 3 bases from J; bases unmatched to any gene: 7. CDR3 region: CASSRGTGPHYEQYF. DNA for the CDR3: TGTGCCAGCAGCCGGGGGACAGGGCCGCACTACGAGCAGTACTTC.